The 28 T cell receptor beta chains given below trace back to one sample, sequenced in a study of blood T cell repertoires in COVID-19. Profiled with immunoSEQ multiplex PCR; TCRdb holds only in-frame clones, not every one. In the table there are roughly 130,000 clones, 90% of which are singletons. The sequenced sample was peripheral blood. All receptors derive from a man aged 60 to 75 with COVID-19, enrolled during active disease.

The gene calls are TRBV4-1 and TRBJ2-1; 12 nucleotides match TRBD1. Per germline, CDR1 MGHRA and CDR2 YSYEKL. Trimming cost V 4 bases and J 7 bases; bases outside gene matches: 26. This CDR3 is 22 amino acids long. DNA of the CDR3: TGCGCCAGCAGCCGAGAAAGCATCGGGACAGGGGGCGCGTGGACTAGCCGAAATGAGCAGTTCTTC. It codes for CASSRESIGTGGAWTSRNEQFF.

The chain couples TRBV3-1 (or the pseudogene TRBV3-2) to TRBJ2-3; 11 nucleotides line up with TRBD2. Germline V lookup: CDR1 LGHDT, CDR2 YNNKEL (reference sequence). The CDR3 is 15 amino acids. Trimming cost V 4 bases and J 6 bases; bases outside gene matches: 6. The CDR3 bases are TGTGCCAGCAGCCCGAGGACTAGCGGGTCGGATACGCAGTATTTT. Translation: CASSPRTSGSDTQYF.

The V and J genes are TRBV3-1 (or the pseudogene TRBV3-2) and TRBJ1-2, with 8 positions matching TRBD1. Germline lookup yields CDR1 LGHDT and CDR2 YNNKEL (reference sequence). The CDR3 covers 14 residues. Losses at the gene ends were 4 bases for V and 2 bases for J; bases not matched to a gene: 3. CDR3 sequence: CASSPRTGNYGYTF. Here the CDR3 DNA reads TGTGCCAGCAGCCCTCGGACAGGGAACTATGGCTACACCTTC.

This clone came up once. The chain joins TRBV10-3 to TRBJ1-1, with 10 nucleotides matching TRBD1. V shed 0 bases and J 5 bases; nucleotides not matched to a gene: 6. This CDR3 is 16 amino acids long. CDR1 is ENHRY and CDR2 is SYGVKD in the germline V gene. The CDR3 loop reads CAISESMGTGVTEAFF. CDR3 nucleotides: TGTGCCATCAGTGAGTCGATGGGGACAGGGGTAACTGAAGCTTTCTTT.

This rearrangement joins TRBV6-5 to TRBJ2-1, with TRBD2 identical over 12 bases. This CDR3 is 15 amino acids long. The germline CDR1 and CDR2 sequences are MNHEY and SVGAGI. Trimming at V came to 8 bases and at J to 6 bases, leaving 8 bases not matched to a gene. CDR3 nucleotide sequence: TGTGCCAGCTCCCCCCCTAGCGGGAGGGCCAATGAGCAGTTCTTC. Its translation is CASSPPSGRANEQFF.

The J gene is TRBJ2-1, the V gene TRBV11-1; the D gene is possibly TRBD2 (5 bases). Trimming shortened V by 3 bases and J by 3 bases, and 12 bases separated the two germline ends. The CDR3 totals 15 residues. Germline V gene lookup returns CDR1 SGHAT and CDR2 FQDESV (reference sequence). CDR3 nucleotides: TGTGCCAGCAGCTTGGACTGGCTGGTCTACAATGAGCAGTTCTTC. Translating it yields CASSLDWLVYNEQFF.

The chain combines TRBV3-1 (or the pseudogene TRBV3-2) with TRBJ1-2; the match to TRBD1 covers 12 bases. The V and J ends lost 6 bases and 6 bases, in that order; junction bases with no gene match: 14. The CDR3 loop spans 17 amino acids. In germline, CDR1 is LGHDT, CDR2 YNNKEL (reference sequence). The CDR3 DNA reads TGTGCCAGCAGGTCCATTACCGGGACAGGGGGCGGTAATGGCTACACCTTC. It encodes CASRSITGTGGGNGYTF.

The chain uses TRBV30 and TRBJ2-7; 7 nucleotides line up with TRBD1. The CDR3 is 12 amino acids. With V trimmed by 4 bases and J by 2 bases, 2 bases remained unmatched. Germline V gene lookup returns CDR1 GTSNPN and CDR2 SVGIG (reference sequence). CDR3: CAWTDRTYEQYF. Here the CDR3 DNA reads TGTGCCTGGACGGACAGGACCTACGAGCAGTACTTC.

The chain combines TRBV6-5 with TRBJ2-7, with a tentative D call TRBD1 (5 bases). Germline values: CDR1 MNHEY, CDR2 SVGAGI. CDR3 length: 14 residues. V lost 5 bases, J lost 2 bases, and 13 bases lay in between. The CDR3 DNA sequence: TGTGCCAGCAGTCCAGGGTTAGGGACCTACGAGCAGTACTTC. Protein sequence: CASSPGLGTYEQYF.

The rearrangement joins TRBV3-1 (or the pseudogene TRBV3-2) to TRBJ2-1; TRBD2 matches 7 bases. This CDR3 comprises 14 residues. CDR1 and CDR2 (germline): LGHDT, YNNKEL (reference sequence). V was pared by 4 bases and J by 7 bases, with 7 bases of the junction left unmatched. CDR3 DNA sequence: TGTGCCAGCAGCCGCCCGACTAGCATGAATGAGCAGTTCTTC. Encoded protein: CASSRPTSMNEQFF.

The CDR3 sequence is CASSVDGVREQYF. In DNA, the CDR3 is TGTGCCAGCAGCGTTGACGGGGTGCGGGAGCAGTACTTC. The genes are TRBV9 and TRBJ2-7, with D perhaps TRBD2 (5 bases). From germline, CDR1 is SGDLS and CDR2 YYNGEE. Trimming took off 2 bases at V and 7 bases at J, with 13 bases between the two ends. The CDR3 has 13 residues.

This chain uses TRBV4-3 with TRBJ2-7; no firm D call. Germline-derived CDR1 and CDR2 are LGHNA and YSLEER. CDR3 length: 14 residues. V lost 0 bases and J lost 3, with 9 bases in between. Written as DNA, the CDR3 is TGCGCCAGCAGCCAAGATGCTAGAATCTACGAGCAGTACTTC. Translating it yields CASSQDARIYEQYF.

This chain links TRBV10-3 with TRBJ2-3; TRBD2 matches 7 bases. V lost 4 bases to trimming and J lost 4 bases; unmatched junction nucleotides: 11. The CDR3 is 16 residues long. Germline-derived CDR1 and CDR2 are ENHRY and SYGVKD. The CDR3 here is CAISVGGIGGSDTQYF. The CDR3 DNA reads TGTGCCATCAGTGTCGGCGGGATCGGGGGGTCAGATACGCAGTATTTT.

V usage is TRBV9 and J usage is TRBJ1-1, with D perhaps matching TRBD1 (5 bases). The germline gives CDR1 SGDLS, CDR2 YYNGEE. Between the trimmed V and J ends, which lost 4 bases and 5 bases, there was a span of 24 bases. The CDR3 runs to 17 residues. The CDR3 region is CASSPESGGARGTEAFF. CDR3 in DNA: TGTGCCAGCAGCCCCGAGAGCGGAGGGGCAAGGGGAACTGAAGCTTTCTTT.

The J gene is TRBJ2-1, the V gene TRBV7-9, with D maybe TRBD2 (5 bases). The CDR3 totals 15 residues. Trimming removed 1 base at V and 7 bases at J, with 14 bases between. Germline V gene lookup returns CDR1 SEHNR and CDR2 FQNEAQ (reference sequence). CDR3 sequence reads: CASSLEAIRRNEQFF. DNA for the CDR3: TGTGCCAGCAGCTTAGAAGCAATTCGGAGGAATGAGCAGTTCTTC.

The CDR3 nucleotides are TGTGCCAGCAGGACCACAGGGGCGGGCTATGGCTACACCTTC. Amino acid sequence: CASRTTGAGYGYTF. V and J are TRBV27 and TRBJ1-2; 7 bases line up with TRBD1. V was pared by 6 bases and J by 4 bases, with 8 bases of the junction left unmatched. This CDR3 is built from 14 residues. The V gene's germline CDR1 is MNHEY and CDR2 SMNVEV (reference sequence).

CDR3 region: CAWSAGLAYYEQYF. In DNA, the CDR3 is TGTGCCTGGAGTGCAGGACTAGCTTACTACGAGCAGTACTTC. This chain uses TRBV30 with TRBJ2-7; 8 nucleotides align to TRBD2. The trim removed 1 base at V and 3 bases at J, leaving 5 bases unmatched. Germline CDR1 is GTSNPN and CDR2 is SVGIG (reference sequence). The CDR3 is made up of 14 amino acids.

The chain recombines TRBV10-2 with TRBJ2-1; 10 nucleotides match TRBD2. The CDR3 has 15 residues. V dropped 7 bases and J dropped 8; count of bases not matched to a gene: 11. Germline V gives CDR1 WSHSY, CDR2 SAAADI. This CDR3 is CASNPGLAAGDEQFF. In nucleotides, the CDR3 is TGCGCCAGCAACCCCGGACTAGCGGCGGGCGATGAGCAGTTCTTC.

J is TRBJ2-7 and V is TRBV27; a weak D match, TRBD1 (5 bases). This CDR3 is built from 13 residues. Germline CDR1 reads MNHEY; CDR2 reads SMNVEV (reference sequence). V dropped 2 bases and J dropped 2 bases, with 7 bases sitting between them. DNA of the CDR3: TGTGCCAGCAGTTTAACAGGAGCCTACGAGCAGTACTTC. It is translated as CASSLTGAYEQYF.

The V gene is TRBV19, the J gene TRBJ2-2; TRBD1 matches 12 bases. CDR1 is LNHDA and CDR2 is SQIVND in the germline V gene (reference sequence). The V segment lost 7 bases and the J segment 4 bases; nucleotides outside the gene matches: 10. The CDR3 loop spans 17 amino acids. CDR3 DNA sequence: TGTGCCAGTACTAGATACGGGACAGGGGGCACCACCGGGGAGCTGTTTTTT. Its translation is CASTRYGTGGTTGELFF.

The J gene is TRBJ1-5, the V gene TRBV6-5; TRBD1 might be the D (5 bases). The germline V and J ends were trimmed by 10 bases and 5 bases, with 21 bases remaining between them. The CDR3 runs 15 residues. Germline lookup yields CDR1 MNHEY and CDR2 SVGAGI. The CDR3 reads CATTPRQGRDQPQHF. The DNA of the CDR3 is TGTGCCACCACCCCTCGGCAGGGAAGGGATCAGCCCCAGCATTTT.

CDR3 protein: CASEGSGRGEQYF. The CDR3 region has the DNA TGTGCCAGCGAGGGTAGCGGGAGGGGGGAGCAGTACTTC. The chain combines TRBV28 with TRBJ2-7; 11 bases line up with TRBD2. The V gene end was trimmed by 8 bases and the J gene end by 7 bases; junction bases not matched to a gene: 7. CDR1 is MDHEN, CDR2 SYDVKM, per germline. The length of the CDR3 is 13 residues.

V usage is TRBV21-1 and J usage is TRBJ2-2; TRBD2, the D gene given by the table, was not confirmed from the DNA. TRBV21-1 is a pseudogene segment. The CDR3 runs to 18 residues. CDR3 amino acids: CASSNETGLAANTGELFF. The DNA of the CDR3 is TGTGCCAGCAGCAATGAAACGGGACTAGCGGCGAACACCGGGGAGCTGTTTTTT.

The CDR3 reads CASSIDGGISYEQYF. CDR3 coding DNA: TGTGCCAGTAGTATAGACGGCGGGATCTCCTACGAGCAGTACTTC. The chain is built from TRBV19 and TRBJ2-7, with D possibly matching TRBD2 (6 bases). V lost 0 bases to trimming and J lost 0 bases, with 9 bases between them. Germline values: CDR1 LNHDA, CDR2 SQIVND (reference sequence). The CDR3 runs to 15 residues. The whole variable domain, filled in from reference TRBV19 and TRBJ2-7, reads DGGITQSPKYLFRKEGQNVTLSCEQNLNHDAMYWYRQDPGQGLRLIYYSQIVNDFQKGDIAEGYSVSREKKESFPLTVTSAQKNPTAFYLCASSIDGGISYEQYFGPGTRLTVT.

The V call is TRBV2, the J call TRBJ1-1, with a tentative D call TRBD1 (5 bases). CDR3 size: 13 residues. Trimming removed 1 base from V and 4 bases from J, with 7 bases in between. Germline CDR1 is SNHLY and CDR2 is FYNNEI. In DNA form, the CDR3 reads TGTGCCAGCAGTGAAGTCAGGGCCACTGAAGCTTTCTTT. Translated: CASSEVRATEAFF.

This clone has only a few counts. J is TRBJ2-2 and V is TRBV6-5; possible D gene TRBD1, 6 bases. Between the trimmed V and J ends, which lost 4 bases and 5 bases, there was a span of 11 bases. The CDR3 is 14 residues long. The germline gives CDR1 MNHEY, CDR2 SVGAGI. The CDR3 protein is CASSLSRGTGELFF. The CDR3 DNA sequence: TGTGCCAGCAGTTTGAGCAGGGGTACCGGGGAGCTGTTTTTT.

The J gene is TRBJ2-1, the V gene TRBV24-1; tentatively, D is TRBD2 (6 bases). Trimming left V 4 bases short and J 3 bases short, with 21 bases between. The CDR3 contains 18 residues. The V gene's germline CDR1 is KGHDR and CDR2 SFDVKD. The chain's CDR3 is CATSDGGITRRYYNEQFF. In DNA, the CDR3 is TGTGCCACCAGTGACGGCGGGATAACGCGGCGGTACTACAATGAGCAGTTCTTC.

The CDR3 sequence is CASSSRQDEQFF. The CDR3 DNA follows: TGTGCCAGCAGCTCGAGACAGGATGAGCAGTTCTTC. The chain joins TRBV7-6 to TRBJ2-1, with a weak D call TRBD1 (6 bases). With 4 bases removed from V and 8 bases from J, the gap between germline ends came to 9 bases. The CDR3 covers 12 residues. CDR1 is SGHVS and CDR2 is FNYEAQ in the germline V gene.